Listed below are T cell receptor beta chains from one sample, sequenced in a study of T cell responses to AZD1222 COVID-19 vaccine. Profiled with immunoSEQ multiplex PCR; TCRdb holds only in-frame clones, not every one. The sample has tens of thousands of clones; 90% are singletons. The source was peripheral blood, collected on day 0 of AZD1222 vaccination. These TCRs come from an adult in good health. The CDR3 runs from the conserved cysteine through the conserved F or W. D genes are given only for firm matches. The size of a clone is reported for some rows only, either as once, few or many, or as a class for expanded clones.

- TRBJ1-1 - TRBV29-1 CSAADIATEAFF TGCAGCGCTGCGGATATAGCCACTGAAGCTTTCTTT
- TRBJ2-7 once TRBV5-1 CASSLAPGSDEQYF TGCGCCAGCAGCTTGGCCCCGGGGTCGGACGAGCAGTACTTC
- TRBJ2-7 - TRBV5-1 CASSLVGPRYEQYF TGCGCCAGCAGCTTGGTTGGACCCCGCTACGAGCAGTACTTC
- TRBJ2-7 - TRBV6-6 CASQEDSGTDEQYF TGTGCCAGCCAGGAGGACTCTGGTACCGACGAGCAGTACTTC
- TRBJ1-4 - TRBV6-5 CASREGRRVEKLFF TGTGCCAGCAGAGAGGGACGGAGGGTCGAAAAACTGTTTTTT
- TRBJ1-1 once TRBV7-8 CASSESTKDTEAFF TGTGCCAGCAGCGAATCGACGAAAGACACTGAAGCTTTCTTT
- TRBJ2-2 - TRBV27 CASSESTGELFF TGTGCCAGCAGTGAGAGCACCGGGGAGCTGTTTTTT
TRBD2 TRBJ2-3 - TRBV5-4 CASSIRLAGTDTQYF TGTGCCAGCAGCATTAGACTAGCCGGCACAGATACGCAGTATTTT
TRBD1 TRBJ2-2 once TRBV30 CAWGQGDTGELFF TGTGCCTGGGGGCAGGGGGACACCGGGGAGCTGTTTTTT
- TRBJ1-1 - TRBV7-8 CASSPRVPGGEAFF TGTGCCAGCAGCCCTAGGGTTCCGGGAGGTGAAGCTTTCTTT
- TRBJ2-2 - TRBV19 CASEATGELFF TGTGCCAGTGAGGCCACCGGGGAGCTGTTTTTT
- TRBJ1-1 - TRBV4-3 CASSQDLSRGGNTEAFF TGCGCCAGCAGCCAAGATCTTAGCAGGGGTGGGAACACTGAAGCTTTCTTT
- TRBJ1-1 - TRBV9 CASSPGLENTEAFF TGTGCCAGCAGCCCGGGACTAGAGAACACTGAAGCTTTCTTT
TRBD2 TRBJ2-1 - TRBV5-1 CASNVAGGINEQFF TGCGCCAGCAACGTCGCGGGGGGCATAAATGAGCAGTTCTTC
- TRBJ2-2 - TRBV6-4 CASSDGLTTGELFF TGTGCCAGCAGTGACGGGCTCACCACCGGGGAGCTGTTTTTT
TRBD1 TRBJ2-2 - TRBV6-5 CASRTGGAFLELFF TGTGCCAGCCGGACAGGGGGGGCTTTTTTGGAGCTGTTTTTT
- TRBJ2-1 - TRBV4-1 CASSQDGVAGGSIEQFF TGCGCCAGCAGCCAAGATGGCGTCGCTGGAGGATCAATTGAGCAGTTCTTC
- TRBJ1-5 - TRBV19 CATAGGANSNQPQHF TGTGCCACCGCCGGGGGCGCCAATAGCAATCAGCCCCAGCATTTT
TRBD1 TRBJ1-2 - TRBV5-6 CASSLGQWNYGYTF TGTGCCAGCAGCCTGGGACAGTGGAACTATGGCTACACCTTC
TRBD1 TRBJ2-7 - TRBV3-1/TRBV3-2 CASSRGQGGPYEQYF TGTGCCAGCAGCCGGGGACAGGGGGGACCCTACGAGCAGTACTTC